Detailed here is one T cell receptor (beta chain). Trimming removed 5 bases at V and 0 bases at J, with 8 bases between. The CDR3 spans 14 residues. Germline V CDR1 and CDR2: MNHEY, SVGEGT. This record belongs to a study of control samples from healthy donors and cancer patients. Profiled with immunoSEQ multiplex PCR; TCRdb holds only in-frame clones, not every one. In the table there are almost 85,000 clones, around 94% of which are singletons. The chain links TRBV6-2 or TRBV6-3 to TRBJ1-5; D gene uncertain. The source material was blood. This receptor was taken from a woman aged 18 to 35 in good health. The CDR3 DNA reads TGTGCCAGCAGTCCCGACAATAGCAATCAGCCCCAGCATTTT. Translated: CASSPDNSNQPQHF.